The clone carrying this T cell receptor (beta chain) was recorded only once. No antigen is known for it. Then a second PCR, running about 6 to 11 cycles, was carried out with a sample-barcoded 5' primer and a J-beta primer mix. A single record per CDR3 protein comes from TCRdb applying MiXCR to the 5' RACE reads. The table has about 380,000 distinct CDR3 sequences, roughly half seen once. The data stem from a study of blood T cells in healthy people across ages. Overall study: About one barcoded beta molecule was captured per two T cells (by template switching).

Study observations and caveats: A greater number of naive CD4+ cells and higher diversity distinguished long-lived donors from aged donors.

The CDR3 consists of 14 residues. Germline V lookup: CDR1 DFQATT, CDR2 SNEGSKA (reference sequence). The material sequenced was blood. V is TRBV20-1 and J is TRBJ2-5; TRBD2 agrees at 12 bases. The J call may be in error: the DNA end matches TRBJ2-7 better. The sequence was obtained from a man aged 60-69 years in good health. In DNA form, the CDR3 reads TGCAGTGCTCCGACTAGCGGGAGCGAGAACGAGCAGTACTTC. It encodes CSAPTSGSENEQYF.